The 20 T cell receptor beta chains below all came from one sample that was sequenced in a study of untreated major depressive disorder. Assay: immunoSEQ multiplex PCR; the TCRdb copy retains only in-frame clones and omits some. The table records tens of thousands of clones, approximately 95% of them present only once. Source material: CD4+ T cells from PBMCs. The receptors derive from a man between 25 and 39 years old in good health.

DNA for the CDR3: TGTGCCAGCAGCCAGCGCCGTGGGGGAGGGGATGGCAATCAGCCCCAGCATTTT. This sequence encodes CASSQRRGGGDGNQPQHF. This sequence joins TRBV21-1 and TRBJ1-5. TRBV21-1 is assigned pseudogene status. The CDR3 contains 18 residues.

The V and J genes are TRBV10-3 and TRBJ2-4; perhaps D is TRBD1 or TRBD2 (6 bases each). Germline CDR1 and CDR2: ENHRY and SYGVKD. V was trimmed by 0 bases and J by 6 bases, leaving 12 bases between them. The CDR3 spans 15 residues. This CDR3 reads CAISESKRGANIQYF. CDR3 DNA: TGTGCCATCAGTGAGTCGAAAAGGGGGGCAAACATTCAGTACTTC.

V and J are TRBV6-6 and TRBJ1-2; 7 nucleotides agree with TRBD1. The CDR3 is 16 amino acids. Germline assignment: CDR1 MNHNY and CDR2 SVGAGI (reference sequence). Losses at the gene ends were 2 bases for V and 4 bases for J; bases not matched to a gene: 10. The CDR3 loop is CASSYPRDSNTYGYTF. CDR3 DNA: TGTGCCAGCAGTTACCCCCGGGACAGTAACACCTATGGCTACACCTTC.

The chain has TRBV12-5 and TRBJ1-4; D is unclear. V gave up 0 bases and J gave up 8 bases, with 16 bases separating them. Germline CDR1 is LGHNT and CDR2 is FRNRAP. The CDR3 runs to 16 residues. The CDR3 loop reads CASGLVPSFNGEKLFF. DNA for the CDR3: TGTGCTAGTGGTTTGGTACCCAGCTTCAATGGGGAAAAACTGTTTTTT.

Notes on this clone: At one boundary the junction diverges from the germline segment, which might be a read error. CDR3 in amino acids: CASSPRQATNEKLFF. As DNA, the CDR3 is TGTGCCAGCTCTCCACGACAGGCAACTAATGAAAAACTGTTTTTT. V usage is TRBV18 and J usage is TRBJ1-4; TRBD1 might be the D (6 bases). The germline CDR1 and CDR2 sequences are KGHSH and LQKENI. The length of the CDR3 is 15 residues.

The J gene is TRBJ2-7, the V gene TRBV30; D call uncertain. Per germline, CDR1 GTSNPN and CDR2 SVGIG (reference sequence). Deletions cut 2 bases from V and 5 bases from J, with 7 bases between. The CDR3 has 11 amino acids. In DNA, the CDR3 is TGTGCCTGGAGTACGTATGACGAGCAGTACTTC. Translating gives CAWSTYDEQYF.

The rearrangement links TRBV6-4 to TRBJ2-6; 8 nucleotides agree with TRBD1. This CDR3 is built from 19 residues. The germline gives CDR1 MRHNA, CDR2 SNTAGT. V was pared by 0 bases and J by 2 bases, with 9 bases of the junction left unmatched. The CDR3 DNA reads as TGTGCCAGCAGTGACTCCGGGACAGGCTTTAGGGCTGGGGCCAACGTCCTGACTTTC. Its translation: CASSDSGTGFRAGANVLTF.

The CDR3 DNA follows: TGTGCCAGCAGTGCCACGGGACATATGATGAACACTGAAGCTTTCTTT. It translates to CASSATGHMMNTEAFF. The gene calls are TRBV2 and TRBJ1-1, with D maybe TRBD1 (6 bases). This CDR3 is 16 amino acids long. The germline V gene has CDR1 SNHLY and CDR2 FYNNEI. V was cut by 4 bases and J by 0 bases, with 15 bases left in between.

This clone came up once. The CDR3 loop reads CASSDLTGTSGQETQYF. For the CDR3, the DNA is TGTGCCAGCAGTGACCTGACCGGGACTAGCGGACAAGAGACCCAGTACTTC. The chain couples TRBV25-1 to TRBJ2-5; TRBD2 agrees at 11 bases. Germline-derived CDR1 and CDR2 are MGHDK and SYGVNS. Trimming cost V 3 bases and J 2 bases; bases outside gene matches: 8. The CDR3 consists of 17 residues. Variable domain in full (rest from reference TRBV25-1 and TRBJ2-5): EADIYQTPRYLVIGTGKKITLECSQTMGHDKMYWYQQDPGMELHLIHYSYGVNSTEKGDLSSESTVSRIRTEHFPLTLESARPSHTSQYLCASSDLTGTSGQETQYFGPGTRLLVL.

The chain combines TRBV4-1 with TRBJ2-7; 10 positions match TRBD2. Germline V CDR1 and CDR2: MGHRA, YSYEKL. The CDR3 runs to 17 residues. Trimming at V came to 4 bases and at J to 2 bases, leaving 11 bases not matched to a gene. CDR3 nucleotide sequence: TGCGCCAGCAGCCCGGGATTAGCGGGAGGCCCCACCTACGAGCAGTACTTC. It translates to CASSPGLAGGPTYEQYF.

This chain's CDR3 is CASSLGSRPYGYTF. The CDR3 DNA reads as TGCGCCAGCAGCTTGGGGTCACGTCCCTATGGCTACACCTTC. This chain joins TRBV5-1 and TRBJ1-2; no reliable D call. Trimming pared 0 bases from V and 4 bases from J, leaving 10 bases between. Germline V gene sequence: CDR1 SGHRS, CDR2 YFSETQ. The length of the CDR3 is 14 residues.

The chain has TRBV30 and TRBJ1-5; TRBD1 is a possible D gene (5 bases). Trimming shortened V by 1 base and J by 3 bases, and 22 bases separated the two germline ends. Per the germline V gene, CDR1 is GTSNPN and CDR2 is SVGIG (reference sequence). This CDR3 has 18 amino acids. DNA for the CDR3: TGTGCCTGGAGTGACAACCCTAGGGGAGCGGGGTTCAATCAGCCCCAGCATTTT. It specifies CAWSDNPRGAGFNQPQHF.

The chain carries TRBV27 and TRBJ1-2; 7 nucleotides align to TRBD1. Germline loops: CDR1 MNHEY, CDR2 SMNVEV (reference sequence). J was trimmed by 6 bases and V by 5 bases; bases with no gene match: 6. The CDR3 runs 13 residues. CDR3 sequence: CASSGRTGNGYTF. For the CDR3, the DNA is TGTGCCAGCAGTGGGCGGACAGGAAATGGCTACACCTTC.

This chain uses TRBV29-1 with TRBJ1-2, with D unclear. Germline V CDR1 and CDR2: SQVTM, ANQGSEA. There are 16 residues in the CDR3. Deletions cut 3 bases from V and 4 bases from J, with 21 bases between. In DNA, the CDR3 is TGCAGCGTTGATTCCATTCGAAGGAAGGGTCCCTATGGCTACACCTTC. Translating it yields CSVDSIRRKGPYGYTF. The full variable domain, in which reference TRBV29-1 and TRBJ1-2 provide the parts outside the CDR3, is SAVISQKPSRDICQRGTSLTIQCQVDSQVTMMFWYRQQPGQSLTLIATANQGSEATYESGFVIDKFPISRPNLTFSTLTVSNMSPEDSSIYLCSVDSIRRKGPYGYTFGSGTRLTVV.

This clone was recorded only once. This chain uses TRBV20-1 with TRBJ1-1; unclear D gene. The V gene lost 6 bases and the J gene lost 6 bases, with 8 bases spanning the gap. The CDR3 sequence is 10 residues long. Germline assignment: CDR1 DFQATT and CDR2 SNEGSKA (reference sequence). CDR3 DNA: TGCAGTGCCCAAAGGTCTGAAGCTTTCTTT. Residues: CSAQRSEAFF.

The chain combines TRBV19 with TRBJ1-5; D remains ambiguous. Germline loops: CDR1 LNHDA, CDR2 SQIVND (reference sequence). V shed 3 bases and J shed 4 bases, with 10 bases lying between them. CDR3 length: 14 residues. CDR3 bases: TGTGCCAGTAGTATCCCCGGTGGGAATCAGCCCCAGCATTTT. It translates to CASSIPGGNQPQHF.

V gene TRBV28 combines with J gene TRBJ1-1; TRBD1 is a possible D gene (6 bases). Trimming shortened V by 5 bases and J by 5 bases, and 12 bases separated the two germline ends. This CDR3 region has 13 residues. CDR1 MDHEN and CDR2 SYDVKM come from the germline V gene. CDR3 sequence (DNA): TGTGCCAGCAGTAAAACAGGGAAAACTGAAGCTTTCTTT. It codes for CASSKTGKTEAFF.

The chain has TRBV9 and TRBJ2-1, with TRBD2 identical over 12 bases. There are 15 residues in the CDR3. The germline V gene encodes CDR1 SGDLS and CDR2 YYNGEE. J was trimmed by 9 bases and V by 2 bases; bases with no gene match: 6. CDR3 region: CASSVTSGSLGEQFF. In DNA, the CDR3 is TGTGCCAGCAGCGTGACTAGCGGGAGCCTCGGTGAGCAGTTCTTC.

The V gene is TRBV6-6, the J gene TRBJ2-7, with D unclear. Germline CDR1 and CDR2: MNHNY and SVGAGI (reference sequence). The CDR3 is made up of 15 amino acids. Trimming took off 2 bases at V and 2 bases at J, with 13 bases between the two ends. CDR3 DNA sequence: TGTGCCAGCAGTTACCTCCTCCATCAGGCCTACGAGCAGTACTTC. This gives the protein CASSYLLHQAYEQYF.

The rearrangement joins TRBV25-1 to TRBJ1-2; tentative D call: TRBD1 (5 bases). V was trimmed by 3 bases and J by 8 bases, leaving 13 bases between them. The length of the CDR3 is 13 residues. The germline V gene encodes CDR1 MGHDK and CDR2 SYGVNS. Here the CDR3 reads CASSESGGGGYTF. CDR3 DNA: TGTGCCAGCAGTGAGTCGGGGGGTGGCGGCTACACCTTC.